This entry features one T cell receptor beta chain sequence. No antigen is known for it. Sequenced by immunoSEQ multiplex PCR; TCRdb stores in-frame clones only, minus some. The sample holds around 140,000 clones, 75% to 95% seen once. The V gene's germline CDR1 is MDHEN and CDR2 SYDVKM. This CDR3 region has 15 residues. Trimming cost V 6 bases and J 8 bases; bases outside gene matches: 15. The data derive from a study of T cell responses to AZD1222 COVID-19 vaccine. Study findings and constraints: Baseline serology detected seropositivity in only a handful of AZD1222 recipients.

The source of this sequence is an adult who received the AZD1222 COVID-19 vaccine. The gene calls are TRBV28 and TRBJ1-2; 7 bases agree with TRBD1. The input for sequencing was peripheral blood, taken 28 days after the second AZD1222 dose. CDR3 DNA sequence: TGTGCCAGCAGCTCCCCGGAGGAGGGGGCGAAGGGCTACACCTTC. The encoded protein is CASSSPEEGAKGYTF.